The 15 T cell receptor beta chains listed next were all sequenced from one sample in a study of early T cells in non-severe SARS-CoV-2 infection. A single record per CDR3 protein comes from TCRdb applying MiXCR to the 5' RACE reads. The table shows some 39,000 distinct CDR3 sequences, with 6% to 8.5% occurring only once. Sequenced: whole blood. The receptors derive from an adult who was a healthcare worker with PCR-confirmed SARS-CoV-2 infection or an uninfected control (not recorded which).

This clonotype was picked up many times. The rearrangement links TRBV6-6 to TRBJ2-7; 9 bases align to TRBD1. The CDR3 contains 14 residues. The trim removed 7 bases at V and 4 bases at J, leaving 8 bases unmatched. Germline V gives CDR1 MNHNY, CDR2 SVGAGI (reference sequence). CDR3 in DNA: TGTGCCAGCAAAATGGGACAGGGCCTTTACGAGCAGTACTTC. The encoded protein is CASKMGQGLYEQYF.

This clonotype was found many times. The chain employs TRBV12-3 or TRBV12-4 and TRBJ1-2; weak D call: TRBD1 (6 bases). CDR3 length equals 14 residues. Trimming cost V 5 bases and J 0 bases, with 10 bases left between them. The CDR3 sequence is CASSRDISNYGYTF. CDR3 coding DNA: TGTGCCAGCAGTCGGGACATTTCTAACTATGGCTACACCTTC.

This clonotype appeared many times. The V call is TRBV29-1, the J call TRBJ2-3; maybe TRBD2 (5 bases). Trimming took 5 bases from V and 2 from J, leaving 8 bases between them. Germline CDR1 SQVTM, CDR2 ANQGSEA. The CDR3 length is 12 residues. Here the CDR3 DNA reads TGCAGCGTTACACGGGACACAGATACGCAGTATTTT. Protein product: CSVTRDTDTQYF.

The chain has TRBV18 and TRBJ1-3; D gene unclear. The CDR3 contains 15 residues. Trimming removed 3 bases from V and 2 bases from J, with 11 bases in between. From germline, CDR1 is KGHSH and CDR2 LQKENI. Written as DNA, the CDR3 is TGTGCCAGCTCACCCACTGGAAGTCCTGGAAACACCATATATTTT. Translation: CASSPTGSPGNTIYF.

This clonotype was observed a handful of times. This rearrangement joins TRBV6-5 to TRBJ1-4, with 7 bases fitting TRBD1. Germline CDR1 and CDR2: MNHEY and SVGAGI. The CDR3 is made up of 15 amino acids. J lost 8 bases, V lost 5 bases, and 11 bases had no gene match. The CDR3 coding sequence is TGTGCCAGCAGTACAACAGGGGTATTAGAGGAAAAACTGTTTTTT. Encoded protein: CASSTTGVLEEKLFF.

This clonotype was recorded a few times. V and J are TRBV6-1 and TRBJ1-3; the D is unclear. The germline CDR1 and CDR2 sequences are MNHNS and SASEGT. Trimming left V 7 bases short and J 1 base short, with 11 bases between. The CDR3 spans 14 residues. The chain's CDR3 is CASIDTGSGNTIYF. The CDR3 DNA reads as TGTGCCAGCATTGACACCGGTTCTGGAAACACCATATATTTT.

This clonotype has at least ten counts. This rearrangement joins TRBV4-2 to TRBJ1-1, with D hard to call. The CDR3 runs 13 residues. Germline V CDR1 and CDR2: LGHNA, YNFKEQ. V dropped 5 bases and J dropped 6 bases, with 13 bases sitting between them. CDR3 protein: CASSFALRAEAFF. The CDR3 region has the DNA TGTGCCAGCAGCTTCGCACTGCGCGCTGAAGCTTTCTTT.

The table lists this clonotype with a few counts. The rearrangement uses TRBV3-2 and TRBJ2-7. TRBV3-2 is a documented pseudogene. CDR3 length: 11 residues. CDR3 region: CASSQCLEQYF. As DNA, the CDR3 is TGTGCCAGCAGCCAATGTCTCGAGCAGTACTTC.

V gene TRBV20-1 combines with J gene TRBJ2-1, with D possibly being TRBD1 (6 bases). V gave up 1 base and J gave up 4 bases, with 8 bases separating them. The germline gives CDR1 DFQATT, CDR2 SNEGSKA (reference sequence). CDR3 length: 13 residues. The CDR3 region is CSARGGQYNEQFF. CDR3 nucleotides: TGCAGTGCTAGAGGAGGACAGTACAATGAGCAGTTCTTC.

A few counts support this clonotype. The chain links TRBV5-4 to TRBJ1-1, with D possibly TRBD1 on 6 matching bases. This CDR3 is 14 amino acids long. With 1 base removed from V and 0 bases from J, the gap between germline ends came to 7 bases. Looked up from germline, CDR1 is SGHNT and CDR2 is YYREEE (reference sequence). CDR3 DNA: TGTGCCAGCAGCTTGAGGGACATGAACACTGAAGCTTTCTTT. Its translation: CASSLRDMNTEAFF.

The table lists this clonotype with a few counts. The V gene is TRBV29-1, the J gene TRBJ2-5, with D perhaps matching TRBD2 (5 bases). The germline gives CDR1 SQVTM, CDR2 ANQGSEA. The V and J ends lost 5 bases and 4 bases respectively, with 11 bases between them. The CDR3 sequence is 12 residues long. The chain's CDR3 is CSVRGSGETQYF. The CDR3 bases are TGCAGCGTTCGGGGTTCCGGAGAGACCCAGTACTTC. Full variable domain (outside the CDR3, taken from reference TRBV29-1 and TRBJ2-5): SAVISQKPSRDICQRGTSLTIQCQVDSQVTMMFWYRQQPGQSLTLIATANQGSEATYESGFVIDKFPISRPNLTFSTLTVSNMSPEDSSIYLCSVRGSGETQYFGPGTRLLVL.

V gene TRBV28 combines with J gene TRBJ2-6; D gene ambiguous. The V and J ends lost 2 bases and 4 bases respectively, with 3 bases between them. Germline V CDR1 and CDR2: MDHEN, SYDVKM. The CDR3 has 13 amino acids. This CDR3 reads CASSLEGANVLTF. DNA for the CDR3: TGTGCCAGCAGTTTAGAGGGGGCCAACGTCCTGACTTTC.

This clonotype was counted many times. The rearrangement joins TRBV5-4 to TRBJ1-1; D gene unclear. V lost 4 bases and J lost 2, with 12 bases in between. Germline CDR1 reads SGHNT; CDR2 reads YYREEE (reference sequence). The CDR3 is 14 residues long. The CDR3 protein is CASSPGPSNTEAFF. CDR3 in DNA: TGTGCCAGCAGCCCCGGGCCTTCTAACACTGAAGCTTTCTTT.

The rearrangement joins TRBV5-6 to TRBJ2-7; D is possibly TRBD1 (6 bases). The CDR3 covers 13 residues. The germline V gene encodes CDR1 SGHDT and CDR2 YYEEEE. Trimming shortened V by 5 bases and J by 3 bases, and 12 bases separated the two germline ends. This CDR3 reads CASRDSKFYEQYF. CDR3 nucleotide sequence: TGTGCCAGCAGGGACAGTAAATTCTACGAGCAGTACTTC.

The CDR3: CASSFFNEQFF. The CDR3, as DNA: TGTGCCAGCAGTTTCTTCAATGAGCAGTTCTTC. The rearrangement links TRBV12-3 or TRBV12-4 to TRBJ2-1; D remains unclear. V was clipped by 3 bases and J by 6 bases, with 3 bases between them. CDR3 length: 11 residues.